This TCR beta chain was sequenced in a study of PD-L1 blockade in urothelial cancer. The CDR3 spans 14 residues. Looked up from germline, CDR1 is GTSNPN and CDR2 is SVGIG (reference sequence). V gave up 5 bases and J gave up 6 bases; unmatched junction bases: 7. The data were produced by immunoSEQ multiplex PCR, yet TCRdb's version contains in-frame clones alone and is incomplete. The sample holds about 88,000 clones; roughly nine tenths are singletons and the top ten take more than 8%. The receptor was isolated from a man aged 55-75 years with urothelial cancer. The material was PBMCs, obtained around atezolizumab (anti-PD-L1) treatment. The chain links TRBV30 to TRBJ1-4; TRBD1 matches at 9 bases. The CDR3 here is CAWGTGQGDEKLFF. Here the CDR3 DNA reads TGTGCCTGGGGGACGGGACAGGGCGATGAAAAACTGTTTTTT. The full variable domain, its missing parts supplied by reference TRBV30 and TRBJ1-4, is SQTIHQWPATLVQPVGSPLSLECTVEGTSNPNLYWYRQAAGRGLQLLFYSVGIGQISSEVPQNLSASRPQDRQFILSSKKLLLSDSGFYLCAWGTGQGDEKLFFGSGTQLSVL.